This T cell receptor (beta chain) derives from a study of T cells after yellow fever vaccination. As for the study in general: Researchers used SMART-Seq v4 Ultra Low Input to prepare fractions that had low cell numbers.

Study outcomes and limitations: Abundant contaminating clonotypes from the bulk population could appear in FACS-sorted repertoires. Subsequent to the booster, the majority of primary-vaccination clones reappeared (96% CD4, 88% CD8).

Template switching by 5'RACE produced TCR cDNA, adding a universal primer site and UMIs. TCRdb itself ran the 5' RACE reads through MiXCR, one entry per CDR3 protein. This repertoire shows about 73,000 distinct CDR3 sequences, 7.5% to 9% found once; its top ten account for 41%. This clonotype came up a few times. What it binds is not known. The CDR3 covers 16 residues. Trimming removed 3 bases from V and 0 bases from J, with 9 bases in between. The source of this sequence is a young man who received the YFV17D yellow fever vaccine. The chain joins TRBV12-3 or TRBV12-4 to TRBJ2-6; D tentatively fits TRBD1 or TRBD2 (6 bases each). This specimen was CD8+ T cells sorted from PBMCs, taken on the day of the yellow fever booster vaccination. For the CDR3, the DNA is TGTGCCAGCAGTTTCCCGGGGGCCTCTGGGGCCAACGTCCTGACTTTC. Amino acids: CASSFPGASGANVLTF.